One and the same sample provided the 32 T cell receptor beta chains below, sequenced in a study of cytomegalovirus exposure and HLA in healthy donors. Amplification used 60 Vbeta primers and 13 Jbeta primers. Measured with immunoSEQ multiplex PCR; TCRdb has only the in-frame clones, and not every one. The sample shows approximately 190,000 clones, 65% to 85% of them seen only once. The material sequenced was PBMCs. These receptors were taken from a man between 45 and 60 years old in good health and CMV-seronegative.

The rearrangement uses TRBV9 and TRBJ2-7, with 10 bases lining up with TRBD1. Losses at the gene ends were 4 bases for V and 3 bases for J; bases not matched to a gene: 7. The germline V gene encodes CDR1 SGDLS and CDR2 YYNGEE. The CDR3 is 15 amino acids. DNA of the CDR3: TGTGCCAGCAGCCCCTCGGGACAGGGGTTCTACGAGCAGTACTTC. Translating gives CASSPSGQGFYEQYF.

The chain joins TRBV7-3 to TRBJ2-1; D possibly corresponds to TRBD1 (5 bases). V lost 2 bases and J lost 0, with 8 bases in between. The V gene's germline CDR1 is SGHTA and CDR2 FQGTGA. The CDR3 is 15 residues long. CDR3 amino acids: CASSLEQASYNEQFF. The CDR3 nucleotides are TGTGCCAGCAGCTTAGAACAGGCCTCCTACAATGAGCAGTTCTTC.

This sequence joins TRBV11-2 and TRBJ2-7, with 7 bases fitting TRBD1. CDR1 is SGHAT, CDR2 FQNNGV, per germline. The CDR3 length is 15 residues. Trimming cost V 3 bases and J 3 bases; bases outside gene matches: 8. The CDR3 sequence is CASSFSRDSFYEQYF. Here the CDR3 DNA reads TGTGCCAGCAGCTTTAGTCGGGACAGTTTCTACGAGCAGTACTTC.

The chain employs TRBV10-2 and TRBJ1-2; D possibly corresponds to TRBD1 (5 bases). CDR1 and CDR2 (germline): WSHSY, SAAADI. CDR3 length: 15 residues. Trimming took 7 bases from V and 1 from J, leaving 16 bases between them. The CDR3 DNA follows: TGCGCCAGCACCGCCTTGGGGGGGGGTAACTATGGCTACACCTTC. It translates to CASTALGGGNYGYTF.

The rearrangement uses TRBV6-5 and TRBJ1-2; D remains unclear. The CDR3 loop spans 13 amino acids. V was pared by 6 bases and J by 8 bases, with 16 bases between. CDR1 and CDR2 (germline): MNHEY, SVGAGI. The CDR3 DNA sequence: TGTGCCAGCAGCCCGGACTCAAACGGCGGCTACACCTTC. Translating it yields CASSPDSNGGYTF.

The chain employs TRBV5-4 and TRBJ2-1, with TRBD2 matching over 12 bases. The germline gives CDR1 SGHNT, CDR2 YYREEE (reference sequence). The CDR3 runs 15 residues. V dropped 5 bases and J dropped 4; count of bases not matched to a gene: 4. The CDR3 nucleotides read TGTGCCAGCAGTTCCGGGACTAGCGGGTACAATGAGCAGTTCTTC. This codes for CASSSGTSGYNEQFF.

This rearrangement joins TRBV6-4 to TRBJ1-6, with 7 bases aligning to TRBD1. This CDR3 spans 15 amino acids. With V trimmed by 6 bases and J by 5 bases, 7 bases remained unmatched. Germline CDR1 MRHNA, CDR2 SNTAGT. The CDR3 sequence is CASRRDRVNNSPLHF. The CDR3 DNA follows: TGTGCCAGCAGAAGAGACAGGGTAAATAATTCACCCCTCCACTTT.

The CDR3 DNA sequence: TGTGCCAGCAGCCCACCCCGTACAGGAAGTCCCAATCAGCCCCAGCATTTT. It translates to CASSPPRTGSPNQPQHF. The V gene is TRBV9, the J gene TRBJ1-5, with TRBD1 as a possible D gene (5 bases). The CDR3 is 17 amino acids. Per germline, CDR1 SGDLS and CDR2 YYNGEE. Trimming took 4 bases from V and 3 from J, leaving 20 bases between them.

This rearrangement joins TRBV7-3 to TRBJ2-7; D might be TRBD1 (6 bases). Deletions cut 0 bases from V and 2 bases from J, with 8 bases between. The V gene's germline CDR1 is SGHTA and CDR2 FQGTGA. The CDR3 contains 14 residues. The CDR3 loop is CASSLTGTTYEQYF. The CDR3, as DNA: TGTGCCAGCAGCTTAACGGGGACAACCTACGAGCAGTACTTC.

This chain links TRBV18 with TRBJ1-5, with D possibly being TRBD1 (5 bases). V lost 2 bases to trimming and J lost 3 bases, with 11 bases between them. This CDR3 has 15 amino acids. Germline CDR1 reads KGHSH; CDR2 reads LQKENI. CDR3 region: CASSPMQGTNQPQHF. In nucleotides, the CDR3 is TGTGCCAGCTCACCAATGCAGGGAACCAATCAGCCCCAGCATTTT.

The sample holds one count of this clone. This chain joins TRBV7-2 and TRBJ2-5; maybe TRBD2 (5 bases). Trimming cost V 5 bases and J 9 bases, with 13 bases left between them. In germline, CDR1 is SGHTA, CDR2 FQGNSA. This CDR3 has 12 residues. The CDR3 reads CASSANLEAQYF. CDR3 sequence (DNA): TGTGCCAGCAGCGCCAACTTGGAGGCCCAGTACTTC.

In DNA form, the CDR3 reads TGTGCCAGCAGCCTCCCAACCCCTACGGAGAGCACAGATACGCAGTATTTT. Translated: CASSLPTPTESTDTQYF. J is TRBJ2-3 and V is TRBV5-6; D remains ambiguous. Germline CDR1 SGHDT, CDR2 YYEEEE. The CDR3 has 17 amino acids. Trimming shortened V by 4 bases and J by 0 bases, and 18 bases separated the two germline ends.

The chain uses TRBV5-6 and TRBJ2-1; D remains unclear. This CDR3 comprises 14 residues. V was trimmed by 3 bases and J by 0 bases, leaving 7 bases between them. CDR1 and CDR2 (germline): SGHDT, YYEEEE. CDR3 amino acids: CASSYPGSYNEQFF. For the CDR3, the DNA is TGTGCCAGCAGCTACCCGGGCTCCTACAATGAGCAGTTCTTC.

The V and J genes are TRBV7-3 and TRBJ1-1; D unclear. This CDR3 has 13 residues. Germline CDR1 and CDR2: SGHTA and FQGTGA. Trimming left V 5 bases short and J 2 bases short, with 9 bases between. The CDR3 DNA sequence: TGTGCCAGCAGCCGAGAATCCAACACTGAAGCTTTCTTT. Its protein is CASSRESNTEAFF.

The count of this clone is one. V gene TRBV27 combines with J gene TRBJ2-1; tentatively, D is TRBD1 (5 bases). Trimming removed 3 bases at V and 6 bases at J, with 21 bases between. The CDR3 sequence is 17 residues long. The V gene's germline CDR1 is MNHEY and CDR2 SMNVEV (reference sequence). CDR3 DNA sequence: TGTGCCAGCAGTTTTGGGGCTCCCGCGCAATTATCCAATGAGCAGTTCTTC. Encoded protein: CASSFGAPAQLSNEQFF.

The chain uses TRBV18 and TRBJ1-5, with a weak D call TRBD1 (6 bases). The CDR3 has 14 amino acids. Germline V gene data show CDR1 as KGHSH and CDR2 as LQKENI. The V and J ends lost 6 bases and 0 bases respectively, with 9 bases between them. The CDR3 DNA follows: TGTGCCAGCTCGGCACAGGGTAGCAATCAGCCCCAGCATTTT. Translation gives CASSAQGSNQPQHF. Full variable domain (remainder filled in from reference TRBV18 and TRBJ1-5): NAGVMQNPRHLVRRRGQEARLRCSPMKGHSHVYWYRQLPEEGLKFMVYLQKENIIDESGMPKERFSAEFPKEGPSILRIQQVVRGDSAAYFCASSAQGSNQPQHFGDGTRLSIL.

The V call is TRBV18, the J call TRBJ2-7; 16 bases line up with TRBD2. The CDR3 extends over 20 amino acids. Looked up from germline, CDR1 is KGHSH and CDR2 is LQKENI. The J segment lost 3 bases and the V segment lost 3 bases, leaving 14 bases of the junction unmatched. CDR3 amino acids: CASSPFSPMGLAGGHYEQYF. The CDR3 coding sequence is TGTGCCAGCTCACCTTTCTCTCCTATGGGACTAGCGGGGGGGCACTACGAGCAGTACTTC. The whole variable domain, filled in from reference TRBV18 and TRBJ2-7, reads NAGVMQNPRHLVRRRGQEARLRCSPMKGHSHVYWYRQLPEEGLKFMVYLQKENIIDESGMPKERFSAEFPKEGPSILRIQQVVRGDSAAYFCASSPFSPMGLAGGHYEQYFGPGTRLTVT.

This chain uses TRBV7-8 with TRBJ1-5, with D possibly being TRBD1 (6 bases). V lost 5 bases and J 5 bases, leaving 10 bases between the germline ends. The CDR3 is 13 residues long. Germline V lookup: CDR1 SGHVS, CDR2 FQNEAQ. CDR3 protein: CASSQDSHQPQHF. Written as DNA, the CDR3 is TGTGCCAGCAGCCAGGACAGTCATCAGCCCCAGCATTTT. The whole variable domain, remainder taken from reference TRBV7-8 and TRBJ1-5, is GAGVSQSPRYKVAKRGQDVALRCDPISGHVSLFWYQQALGQGPEFLTYFQNEAQLDKSGLPSDRFFAERPEGSVSTLKIQRTQQEDSAVYLCASSQDSHQPQHFGDGTRLSIL.

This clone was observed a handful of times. CDR3 sequence: CASSALTSGVADTQYF. CDR3 sequence (DNA): TGTGCCAGCAGCGCATTGACTAGCGGGGTCGCAGATACGCAGTATTTT. The V call is TRBV9, the J call TRBJ2-3; TRBD2 matches 11 bases. The germline V gene encodes CDR1 SGDLS and CDR2 YYNGEE. The CDR3 is 16 amino acids. Germline trimming cut 3 bases from V and 4 bases from J; bases unmatched to any gene: 7. Using reference TRBV9 and TRBJ2-3 for the parts outside the CDR3, the full variable domain is DSGVTQTPKHLITATGQRVTLRCSPRSGDLSVYWYQQSLDQGLQFLIQYYNGEERAKGNILERFSAQQFPDLHSELNLSSLELGDSALYFCASSALTSGVADTQYFGPGTRLTVL.

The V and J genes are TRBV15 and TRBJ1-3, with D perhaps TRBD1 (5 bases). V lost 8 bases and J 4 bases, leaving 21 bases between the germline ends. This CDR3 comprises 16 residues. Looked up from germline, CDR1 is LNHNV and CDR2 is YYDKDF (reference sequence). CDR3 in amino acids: CATEVWGREEGNTIYF. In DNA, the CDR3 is TGTGCCACCGAAGTTTGGGGCCGGGAGGAGGGAAACACCATATATTTT.

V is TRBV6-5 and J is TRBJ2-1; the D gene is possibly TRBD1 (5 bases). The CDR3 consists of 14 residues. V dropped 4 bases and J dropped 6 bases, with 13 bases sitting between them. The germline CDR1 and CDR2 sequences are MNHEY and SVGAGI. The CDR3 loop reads CASSSAGSLNEQFF. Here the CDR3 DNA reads TGTGCCAGCAGTTCAGCAGGGTCTCTCAATGAGCAGTTCTTC.

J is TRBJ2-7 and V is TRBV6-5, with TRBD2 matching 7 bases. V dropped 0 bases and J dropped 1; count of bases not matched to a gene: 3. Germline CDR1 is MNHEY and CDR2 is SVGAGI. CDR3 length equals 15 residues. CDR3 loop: CASSYSWGGSYEQYF. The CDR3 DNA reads TGTGCCAGCAGTTACTCGTGGGGGGGGTCCTACGAGCAGTACTTC.

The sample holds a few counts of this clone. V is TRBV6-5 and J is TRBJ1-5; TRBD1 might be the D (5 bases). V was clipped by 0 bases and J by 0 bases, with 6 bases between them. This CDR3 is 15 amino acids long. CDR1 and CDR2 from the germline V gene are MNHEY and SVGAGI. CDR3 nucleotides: TGTGCCAGCAGTTACTCGACAGATAGCAATCAGCCCCAGCATTTT. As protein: CASSYSTDSNQPQHF.

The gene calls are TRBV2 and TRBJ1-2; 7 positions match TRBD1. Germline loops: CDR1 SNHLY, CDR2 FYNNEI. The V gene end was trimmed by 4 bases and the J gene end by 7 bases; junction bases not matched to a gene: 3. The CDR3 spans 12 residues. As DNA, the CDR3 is TGTGCCAGCAGTGGAGGGGGCTCTGGCTACACCTTC. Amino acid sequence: CASSGGGSGYTF. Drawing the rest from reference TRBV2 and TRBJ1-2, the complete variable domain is EPEVTQTPSHQVTQMGQEVILRCVPISNHLYFYWYRQILGQKVEFLVSFYNNEISEKSEIFDDQFSVERPDGSNFTLKIRSTKLEDSAMYFCASSGGGSGYTFGSGTRLTVV.

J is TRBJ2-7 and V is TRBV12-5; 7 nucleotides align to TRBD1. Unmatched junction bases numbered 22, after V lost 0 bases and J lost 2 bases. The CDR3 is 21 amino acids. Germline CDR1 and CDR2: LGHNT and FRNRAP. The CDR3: CASGLVLGGRARTLPTYEQYF. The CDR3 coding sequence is TGTGCTAGTGGTTTGGTACTAGGGGGCAGGGCCCGTACTTTACCAACCTACGAGCAGTACTTC.

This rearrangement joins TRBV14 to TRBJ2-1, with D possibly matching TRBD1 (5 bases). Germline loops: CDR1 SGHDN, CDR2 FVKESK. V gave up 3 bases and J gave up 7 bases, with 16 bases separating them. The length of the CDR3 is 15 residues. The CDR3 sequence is CASSHAGFYENEQFF. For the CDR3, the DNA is TGTGCCAGCAGCCATGCAGGGTTCTACGAGAATGAGCAGTTCTTC. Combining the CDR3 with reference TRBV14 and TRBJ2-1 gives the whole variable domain EAGVTQFPSHSVIEKGQTVTLRCDPISGHDNLYWYRRVMGKEIKFLLHFVKESKQDESGMPNNRFLAERTGGTYSTLKVQPAELEDSGVYFCASSHAGFYENEQFFGPGTRLTVL.

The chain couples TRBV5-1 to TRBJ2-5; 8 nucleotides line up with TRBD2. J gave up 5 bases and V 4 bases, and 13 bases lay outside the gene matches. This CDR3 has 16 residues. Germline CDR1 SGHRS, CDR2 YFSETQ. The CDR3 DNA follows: TGCGCCAGCAGCCCGGGGGCGGGGGGCGCTCAGGAGACCCAGTACTTC. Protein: CASSPGAGGAQETQYF.

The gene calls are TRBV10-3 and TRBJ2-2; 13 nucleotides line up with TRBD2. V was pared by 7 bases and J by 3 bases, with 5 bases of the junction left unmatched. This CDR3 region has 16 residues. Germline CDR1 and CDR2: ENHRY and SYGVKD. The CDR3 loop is CAINQLAGGDTGELFF. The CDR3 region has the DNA TGTGCCATCAACCAACTAGCGGGGGGGGACACCGGGGAGCTGTTTTTT.

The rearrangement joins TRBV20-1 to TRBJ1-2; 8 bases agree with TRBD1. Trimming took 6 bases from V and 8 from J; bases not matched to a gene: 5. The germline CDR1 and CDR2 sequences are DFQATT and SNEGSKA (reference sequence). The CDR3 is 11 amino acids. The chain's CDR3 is CSAPTGAGYTF. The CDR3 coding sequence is TGCAGTGCCCCGACAGGGGCGGGCTACACCTTC.

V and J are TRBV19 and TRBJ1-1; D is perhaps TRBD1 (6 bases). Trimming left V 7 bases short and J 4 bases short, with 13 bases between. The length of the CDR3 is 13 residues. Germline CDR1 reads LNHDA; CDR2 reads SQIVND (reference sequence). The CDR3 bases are TGTGCCAGTAATACAGGGATCGGCACTGAAGCTTTCTTT. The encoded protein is CASNTGIGTEAFF.

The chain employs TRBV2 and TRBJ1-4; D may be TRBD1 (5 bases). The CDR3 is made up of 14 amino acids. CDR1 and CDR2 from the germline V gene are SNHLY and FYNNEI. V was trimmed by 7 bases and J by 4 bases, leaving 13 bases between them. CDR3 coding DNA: TGTGCCAGCAAGAATCGACAGCTTAATGAAAAACTGTTTTTT. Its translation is CASKNRQLNEKLFF.

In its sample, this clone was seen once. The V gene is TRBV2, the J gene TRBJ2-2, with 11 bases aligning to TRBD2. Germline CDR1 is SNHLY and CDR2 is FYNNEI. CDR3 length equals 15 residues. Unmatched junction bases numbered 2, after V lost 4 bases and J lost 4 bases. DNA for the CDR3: TGTGCCAGCAGTGCCCTAGCGGGAGGCACCGGGGAGCTGTTTTTT. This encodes CASSALAGGTGELFF. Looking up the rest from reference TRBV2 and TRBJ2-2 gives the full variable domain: EPEVTQTPSHQVTQMGQEVILRCVPISNHLYFYWYRQILGQKVEFLVSFYNNEISEKSEIFDDQFSVERPDGSNFTLKIRSTKLEDSAMYFCASSALAGGTGELFFGEGSRLTVL.